This T cell receptor (beta chain) was sequenced during a study of blood T cell repertoires in COVID-19. As for the study in general: Both acute and convalescent COVID-19 samples were obtained from the United States, Italy and Spain. T cells, B-cell-depleted T cells, or PBMCs supplied cDNA or gDNA.

The age range of participants was 18 to 89 years, with residence in approximately 25 US areas. Assignments of participants to cohorts depended upon their own reported clinical history. After removal of 4 bases from V and 1 base from J, the junction contained 1 base not matched to a gene. CDR3 size: 14 residues. The germline V gene has CDR1 SGHTA and CDR2 FQGNSA. The repertoire was sequenced with immunoSEQ multiplex PCR; TCRdb's copy has only in-frame clones and lacks some. This sample carries some 150,000 clones, approximately 90% of them seen once, and the ten largest clones take 1.2%. Sequencing input: PBMCs or T cells enriched from blood (not recorded which). The sequence was collected from a woman younger than 45 with acute COVID-19. V and J are TRBV7-2 and TRBJ1-1; 9 bases match TRBD1. The CDR3 reads CASSSGQGNTEAFF. DNA of the CDR3: TGTGCCAGCAGCTCGGGACAGGGGAACACTGAAGCTTTCTTT.